These T cell receptor beta chains were read from a single sample in a study of control samples from healthy donors and cancer patients. Sequencing was performed with immunoSEQ multiplex PCR; in TCRdb, only in-frame clones are kept and a portion is missing. The data contain 20,000 to 25,000 clones, 83% of them singletons. The sample consisted of PBMCs. Source of these receptors: a man aged 55 to 70 with head and neck cancer. Both conserved end residues are part of each CDR3. A D gene is named only where the DNA matches it firmly. For some rows the clone size is stated as once, few or many, or as a class when expanded; others skip it.

V gene	D gene	J gene	clone size	CDR3 DNA	CDR3 protein
TRBV25-1	TRBD1	TRBJ1-3	.	TGTGCCAGCAGTGAATTGGGTCCCGGGACAGGGACTGGAAACACCATATATTTT	CASSELGPGTGTGNTIYF
TRBV5-4	TRBD1	TRBJ1-5	few	TGTGCCAGCAGCTTTGCAGGGGGCCGGGAGCCCCAGCATTTT	CASSFAGGREPQHF
TRBV5-5	TRBD1	TRBJ1-4	.	TGTGCCAGCAGCTCCATAAGCCTCGGGACAGGGGAAAAACTGTTTTTT	CASSSISLGTGEKLFF
TRBV7-2	.	TRBJ2-5	large	TGTGCCAGCAGCTTACTTGTCCCCCAGGAGACCCAGTACTTC	CASSLLVPQETQYF
TRBV7-2	.	TRBJ2-5	.	TGTGCCAGCAGCTTAGGGCTGCAAGAGACCCAGTACTTC	CASSLGLQETQYF
TRBV4-1	.	TRBJ2-7	.	TGCGCCAGCAGCCATGGCGGGAAGAGCTCCTACGAGCAGTACTTC	CASSHGGKSSYEQYF
TRBV29-1	TRBD2	TRBJ2-1	.	TGCAGCGTTGTCGGTCTAGCGGAATACAATGAGCAGTTCTTC	CSVVGLAEYNEQFF
TRBV18	.	TRBJ1-3	.	TGTGCCAGCTCACCACCCTCTTTATCTGGAAACACCATATATTTT	CASSPPSLSGNTIYF
TRBV11-3	TRBD2	TRBJ2-2	.	TGTGCCAGCAGCCCCTGGTGGAGCGGGGGGGGCACCGGGGAGCTGTTTTTT	CASSPWWSGGGTGELFF
TRBV19	TRBD1	TRBJ1-5	.	TGTGCCAGTAACGACAGGGGTGGCAATCAGCCCCAGCATTTT	CASNDRGGNQPQHF
TRBV9	TRBD2	TRBJ2-5	.	TGTGCCAGCAGCGTAGCTGGCGGGGGGGAGCTCCAAGAGACCCAGTACTTC	CASSVAGGGELQETQYF
TRBV6-4	.	TRBJ1-5	once	TGTGCCAGCAGCCCAGGGCCCGGCAATCAGCCCCAGCATTTT	CASSPGPGNQPQHF
TRBV6-5	.	TRBJ2-4	once	TGTGCCAGCAATAGAGACCCCCAAGGAATTCAGTACTTC	CASNRDPQGIQYF
TRBV25-1	TRBD1	TRBJ1-1	.	TGTGCCAGCAGTACACCAGGGGGTTACACTGAAGCTTTCTTT	CASSTPGGYTEAFF
TRBV15	.	TRBJ2-3	.	TGTGCCACCAGCCCGAGACTTAGCACAGATACGCAGTATTTT	CATSPRLSTDTQYF
TRBV5-8	.	TRBJ1-1	.	TGTGCCAGCAGCTTGGCATTTGGGGGAACTGAAGCTTTCTTT	CASSLAFGGTEAFF
TRBV7-2	.	TRBJ2-4	few	TGTGCCAGCAGCTTGCCGCACCAAAACATTCAGTACTTC	CASSLPHQNIQYF
TRBV3-1/TRBV3-2	.	TRBJ2-1	.	TGTGCCAGCAGCCAAGGTGGGAATGAGCAGTTCTTC	CASSQGGNEQFF
TRBV5-1	.	TRBJ2-5	.	TGCGCCAGCAGCTTGGAGGAGTTAAGGGGTCAAATCGGGACCCAGTACTTC	CASSLEELRGQIGTQYF
TRBV21-1	.	TRBJ1-4	few	TGTGCCAGCAGCAAAGGAACAGGGCTAAATGAAAAACTGTTTTTT	CASSKGTGLNEKLFF
TRBV11-3	TRBD1	TRBJ2-4	.	TGTGCCAGCAGCTCAAGGGGACAGGGCGACATTCAGTACTTC	CASSSRGQGDIQYF
TRBV3-1/TRBV3-2	.	TRBJ2-7	.	TGTGCCAGCAGCCTAGGGGGTGGGGGCTACGAGCAGTACTTC	CASSLGGGGYEQYF
TRBV24-1	.	TRBJ1-5	.	TGTGCCACCAGTGATTTGAATAGCAATCAGCCCCAGCATTTT	CATSDLNSNQPQHF
TRBV4-3	.	TRBJ1-2	.	TGCGCCAGCAGCCAAACCCTGGGGTATGGCTACACCTTC	CASSQTLGYGYTF
TRBV6-1	TRBD1	TRBJ1-2	few	TGTGCCAGCAGTGACCCGGGACAGGGGTATGGCTACACCTTC	CASSDPGQGYGYTF
TRBV5-1	.	TRBJ1-4	once	TGCGCCAGCAGCTTCGACAGGAACGGAGCAACTAATGAAAAACTGTTTTTT	CASSFDRNGATNEKLFF
TRBV3-1/TRBV3-2	.	TRBJ2-1	.	TGTGCCAGCAGCCAAGATTTACCCAGGGCAGGGTCAGGCTACAATGAGCAGTTCTTC	CASSQDLPRAGSGYNEQFF
TRBV23-1	.	TRBJ1-2	few	TGCGCCAGCAGTCAATCCGTCGGGGCGGTAGGCTATGGCTACACCTTC	CASSQSVGAVGYGYTF
TRBV7-7	.	TRBJ2-3	.	TGTGCTAGCAGCTCTAGCCACACAGATACGCAGTATTTT	CASSSSHTDTQYF
TRBV2	.	TRBJ2-5	.	TGTGCCAGCAGTGAATTGATCCAATTGTACTTC	CASSELIQLYF
TRBV3-1/TRBV3-2	.	TRBJ1-5	.	TGTGCCAGCAGCCAACTGGACAGCTTTAGTAATCAGCCCCAGCATTTT	CASSQLDSFSNQPQHF
TRBV4-1	TRBD2	TRBJ2-6	once	TGCGCCAGCAGCCAAGGGGGAGGGTCCTTCTCTGGGGCCAACGTCCTGACTTTC	CASSQGGGSFSGANVLTF
TRBV4-1	.	TRBJ2-3	.	TGCGCCAGCAGCCAAGCGCGTCAGGGGATCACAGATACGCAGTATTTT	CASSQARQGITDTQYF
TRBV5-4	.	TRBJ1-1	.	TGTGCCAGCAGCCCGGGACGGGGGGCGTCTGAAGCTTTCTTT	CASSPGRGASEAFF
TRBV4-1	TRBD2	TRBJ2-7	.	TGCGCCAGCAGCCCTCAAACTGGGCTAGCGGGGGTCGACGAGCAGTACTTC	CASSPQTGLAGVDEQYF
TRBV7-2	.	TRBJ2-1	.	TGTGCCAGCAGCGCCACTAGACTGAGGAATGAGCAGTTCTTC	CASSATRLRNEQFF
TRBV27	TRBD1	TRBJ2-7	.	TGTGCCAGCAGTCACCGGGACAGGGGGTCGGGTGAGCAGTACTTC	CASSHRDRGSGEQYF
TRBV19	.	TRBJ1-6	.	TGTGCCAGTAGTCCGTACGGGGGGGGCGGACCTAATTCACCCCTCCACTTT	CASSPYGGGGPNSPLHF
TRBV18	TRBD1	TRBJ1-6	few	TGTGCCAGCTCACCACCCCGCCTTTTTGGGACAGGGGCCGATAATTCACCCCTCCACTTT	CASSPPRLFGTGADNSPLHF
TRBV24-1	.	TRBJ2-3	.	TGTGCCACCAGTGATTTGGGCACAGATACGCAGTATTTT	CATSDLGTDTQYF
TRBV27	TRBD1	TRBJ1-6	.	TGTGCCAGCAGTCCCCAGACAGGGAGTCGGGGGTCACCCCTCCACTTT	CASSPQTGSRGSPLHF
TRBV10-3	TRBD2	TRBJ2-2	few	TGTGCCATCAACGCCGGGACTACGACGGACACCGGGGAGCTGTTTTTT	CAINAGTTTDTGELFF
TRBV5-1	TRBD1	TRBJ2-2	once	TGCGCCAGCAGCCCCAGACAGGGGGCAAGCGGGGAGCTGTTTTTT	CASSPRQGASGELFF
TRBV19	.	TRBJ1-6	.	TGTGCCAGTAAGGGGACGGGGGCGAGGCGGAATTCACCCCTCCACTTT	CASKGTGARRNSPLHF
TRBV15	.	TRBJ1-5	.	TGTGCCACCAGCAGAGATAGGGGGGGTGGACGCAATCAGCCCCAGCATTTT	CATSRDRGGGRNQPQHF
TRBV7-2	TRBD1	TRBJ1-2	once	TGTGCCAGCAGCTTAAGTCAGGGGGCGAACTATGGCTACACCTTC	CASSLSQGANYGYTF
TRBV4-3	.	TRBJ2-7	.	TGCGCCAGCAGCCAAGTCACAGGGGGGGACTACGAGCAGTACTTC	CASSQVTGGDYEQYF
TRBV28	TRBD2	TRBJ2-5	.	TGTGCCAGCAGTTTATCGTGGACTAGCGGGTACCAAGAGACCCAGTACTTC	CASSLSWTSGYQETQYF
TRBV30	.	TRBJ1-1	.	TGTGCCTGCAGGATCGGCGCTGAAGCTTTCTTT	CACRIGAEAFF
TRBV18	TRBD1	TRBJ1-5	.	TGTGCCAGCTCACCCGACAGGGTGGATAGCAATCAGCCCCAGCATTTT	CASSPDRVDSNQPQHF